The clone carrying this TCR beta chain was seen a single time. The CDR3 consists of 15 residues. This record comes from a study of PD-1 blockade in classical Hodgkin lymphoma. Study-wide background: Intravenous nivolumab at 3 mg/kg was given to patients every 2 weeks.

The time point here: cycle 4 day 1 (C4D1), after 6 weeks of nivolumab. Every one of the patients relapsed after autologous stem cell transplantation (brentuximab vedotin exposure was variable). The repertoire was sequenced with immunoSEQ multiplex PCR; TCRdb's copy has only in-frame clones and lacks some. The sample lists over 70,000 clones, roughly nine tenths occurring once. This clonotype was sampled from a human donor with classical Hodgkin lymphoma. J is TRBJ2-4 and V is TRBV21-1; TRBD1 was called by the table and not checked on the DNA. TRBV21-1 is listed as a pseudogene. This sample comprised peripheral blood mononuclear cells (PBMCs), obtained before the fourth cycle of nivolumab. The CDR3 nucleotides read TGTGCCAGCAGCACCACACAGGGGGCCAAAAACATTCAGTACTTC. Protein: CASSTTQGAKNIQYF.